Listed here are 4 T cell receptor beta chains from one sample, sequenced in a study of blood T cell repertoires in COVID-19. Repertoires were generated with immunoSEQ multiplex PCR, while TCRdb's copy carries only in-frame clones and drops some. The data show around 260,000 clones, approximately 91% seen once. Sequencing was performed on peripheral blood. The origin of the receptors is a woman aged 25 to 39 with COVID-19, enrolled during active disease.

The V call is TRBV28, the J call TRBJ1-4; TRBD1 might be the D (6 bases). The CDR3 sequence is 15 residues long. Trimming cost V 10 bases and J 1 base, with 16 bases left between them. Looked up from germline, CDR1 is MDHEN and CDR2 is SYDVKM. The CDR3 coding sequence is TGTGCCACCTCTCCCCCGGGACAAACTAATGAAAAACTGTTTTTT. Translating gives CATSPPGQTNEKLFF.

The chain combines TRBV4-1 with TRBJ2-7; 8 nucleotides agree with TRBD2. This CDR3 has 16 amino acids. The V gene's germline CDR1 is MGHRA and CDR2 YSYEKL. J was trimmed by 2 bases and V by 0 bases; bases with no gene match: 6. The CDR3 bases are TGCGCCAGCAGCCAAGATTTAGCGGGACTTGCCTACGAGCAGTACTTC. It is translated as CASSQDLAGLAYEQYF.

V usage is TRBV6-5 and J usage is TRBJ2-2; no clear D gene. The CDR3 contains 15 residues. Germline-derived CDR1 and CDR2 are MNHEY and SVGAGI. Deletions cut 3 bases from V and 0 bases from J, with 8 bases between. The CDR3 sequence is CASSYSVANTGELFF. The CDR3 DNA reads as TGTGCCAGCAGTTATTCGGTTGCGAACACCGGGGAGCTGTTTTTT.

This clone came up once. This chain connects TRBV29-1 to TRBJ1-2; D uncertain. V was shortened by 3 bases and J by 8 bases, with 10 bases between the two germline ends. The CDR3 runs to 11 residues. Germline V gives CDR1 SQVTM, CDR2 ANQGSEA. CDR3 nucleotides: TGCAGCGTTGATAGCGTCGGAGGCTACACCTTC. Residues: CSVDSVGGYTF.